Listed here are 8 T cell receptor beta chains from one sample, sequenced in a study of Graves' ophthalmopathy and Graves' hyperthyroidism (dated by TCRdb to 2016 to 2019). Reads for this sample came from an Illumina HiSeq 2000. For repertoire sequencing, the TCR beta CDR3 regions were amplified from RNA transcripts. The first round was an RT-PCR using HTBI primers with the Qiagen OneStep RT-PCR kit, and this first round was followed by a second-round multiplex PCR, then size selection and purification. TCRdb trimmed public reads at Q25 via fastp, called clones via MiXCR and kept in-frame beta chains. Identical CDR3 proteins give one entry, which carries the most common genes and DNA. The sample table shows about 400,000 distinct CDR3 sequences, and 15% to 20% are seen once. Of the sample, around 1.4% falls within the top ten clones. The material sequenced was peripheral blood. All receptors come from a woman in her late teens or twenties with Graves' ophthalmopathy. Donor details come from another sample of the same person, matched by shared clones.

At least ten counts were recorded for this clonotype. CDR3 residues: CASSTAGTGNTGELFF. CDR3 coding DNA: TGTGCCAGCAGCACCGCCGGGACTGGGAACACCGGGGAGCTGTTTTTT. V and J are TRBV6-5 and TRBJ2-2; D is perhaps TRBD2 (6 bases). CDR3 length: 16 amino acids. V lost 6 bases to trimming and J lost 1 base, with 15 bases between them. CDR1 and CDR2 from the germline V gene are MNHEY and SVGAGI.

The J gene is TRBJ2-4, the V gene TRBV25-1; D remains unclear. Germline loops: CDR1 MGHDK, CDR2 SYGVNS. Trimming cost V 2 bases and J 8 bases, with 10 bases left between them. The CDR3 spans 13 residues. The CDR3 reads CASSEPPRDIQYF. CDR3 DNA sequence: TGTGCCAGCAGTGAACCCCCAAGGGACATTCAGTACTTC.

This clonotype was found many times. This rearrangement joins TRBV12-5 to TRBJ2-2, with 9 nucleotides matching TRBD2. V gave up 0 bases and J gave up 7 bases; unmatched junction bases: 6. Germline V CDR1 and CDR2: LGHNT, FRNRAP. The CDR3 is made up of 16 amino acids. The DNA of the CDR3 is TGTGCTAGTGGTTTGGTACCTAGCGGGACTGACGGGGAGCTGTTTTTT. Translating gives CASGLVPSGTDGELFF.

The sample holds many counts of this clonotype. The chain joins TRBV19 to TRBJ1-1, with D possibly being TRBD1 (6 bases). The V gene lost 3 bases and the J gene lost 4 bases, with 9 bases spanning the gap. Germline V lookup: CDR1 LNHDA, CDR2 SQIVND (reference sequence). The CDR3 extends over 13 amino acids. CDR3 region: CASSIVRGTEAFF. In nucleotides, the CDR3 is TGTGCCAGTAGTATCGTCAGGGGCACTGAAGCTTTCTTT.

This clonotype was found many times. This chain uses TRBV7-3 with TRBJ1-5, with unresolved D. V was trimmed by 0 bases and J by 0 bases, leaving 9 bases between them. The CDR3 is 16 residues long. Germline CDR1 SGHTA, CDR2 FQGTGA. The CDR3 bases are TGTGCCAGCAGCTTAACGACACTGGATAGCAATCAGCCCCAGCATTTT. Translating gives CASSLTTLDSNQPQHF. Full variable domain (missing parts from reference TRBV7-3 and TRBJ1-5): GAGVSQTPSNKVTEKGKYVELRCDPISGHTALYWYRQSLGQGPEFLIYFQGTGAADDSGLPNDRFFAVRPEGSVSTLKIQRTERGDSAVYLCASSLTTLDSNQPQHFGDGTRLSIL.

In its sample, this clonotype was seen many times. CDR3: CASRPPRVPGETQYF. CDR3 coding DNA: TGTGCCAGCAGACCCCCCCGGGTACCAGGGGAGACCCAGTACTTC. The V and J genes are TRBV6-2 or TRBV6-3 and TRBJ2-5; D possibly corresponds to TRBD1 (5 bases). V was trimmed by 6 bases and J by 5 bases, leaving 19 bases between them. This CDR3 comprises 15 residues. CDR1 and CDR2 (germline): MNHEY, SVGEGT.

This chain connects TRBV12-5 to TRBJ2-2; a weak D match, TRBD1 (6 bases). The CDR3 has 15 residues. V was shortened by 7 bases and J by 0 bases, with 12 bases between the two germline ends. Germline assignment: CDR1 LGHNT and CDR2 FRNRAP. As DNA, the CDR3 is TGTGCTAGTGCCTGGGCAGGGGCGAACACCGGGGAGCTGTTTTTT. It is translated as CASAWAGANTGELFF.

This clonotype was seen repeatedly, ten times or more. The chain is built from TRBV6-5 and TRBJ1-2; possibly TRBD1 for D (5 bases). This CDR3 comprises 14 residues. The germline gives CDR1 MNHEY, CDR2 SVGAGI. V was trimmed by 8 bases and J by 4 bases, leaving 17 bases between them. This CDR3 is CASGQRGEGYGYTF. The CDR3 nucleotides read TGTGCCAGCGGGCAACGGGGGGAGGGCTATGGCTACACCTTC.